This T cell receptor beta chain was identified in a study of T cell changes during pregnancy in multiple sclerosis. Trimming took 3 bases from V and 7 from J, leaving 13 bases between them. This CDR3 is built from 14 residues. Germline V gene sequence: CDR1 SNHLY, CDR2 FYNNEI. Produced via immunoSEQ multiplex PCR; TCRdb's table is partial and in-frame only. The sample lists over 90,000 clones, 91% occurring once. The receptor was derived from a female donor with multiple sclerosis, enrolled in a pregnancy study. The chain is built from TRBV2 and TRBJ1-5; D is undetermined. This specimen was peripheral blood, taken before pregnancy. The CDR3 DNA reads as TGTGCCAGCAGTGATGGAGGATTGGGGCAGCCCCAGCATTTT. It specifies CASSDGGLGQPQHF.